This TCR beta chain was sequenced for a study of T-cell reconstitution after alpha-beta-depleted transplantation in children. Points from the study as a whole: Expanded clones from the graft, numbering several hundred, reportedly supplied alpha-beta T cells about two months after transplant. Some patients' high day-60 TCRbeta diversity was traced to surviving recipient T cells and thymic progenitors. Once a year had passed after transplant, T-cell counts and diversity came mostly from newly produced T cells.

Preparation of the TCRbeta library used unique molecular identifiers. MiXCR, run by TCRdb on the PCR reads, gives a single entry per CDR3 protein. This table has roughly 490,000 distinct CDR3 sequences, over 9.5% appearing once. Comments on this clonotype: Its matching antigen is unknown.

The V end was cut by 10 bases, the J end by 2 bases, with 15 bases between. The CDR3 totals 14 residues. CDR1 MNHNS and CDR2 SASEGT come from the germline V gene. The receptor's source is a female patient between 2 and 15 years old who had a stem cell transplant for aplastic anemia, so the T cells may come from the graft donor. Source: PBMCs, mostly from graft donor cells, taken 180 days after TCRalphabeta/CD19-depleted stem cell transplant. The chain employs TRBV6-1 and TRBJ1-5; D unclear. CDR3 nucleotide sequence: TGTGCCATCACTCGTCTGGATGGCAATCAGCCCCAGCATTTT. Protein: CAITRLDGNQPQHF.